These 31 T cell receptor beta chains originate from one sample sequenced in a study of blood T cell repertoires in COVID-19. The table came from immunoSEQ multiplex PCR; TCRdb's copy has only in-frame clones and leaves some out. The profile shows under 50,000 clones, around 89% of them singletons. Source material: peripheral blood. The origin of the receptors is an older man with active COVID-19.

The V call is TRBV11-2, the J call TRBJ2-3; 8 bases line up with TRBD2. The V gene's germline CDR1 is SGHAT and CDR2 FQNNGV. The length of the CDR3 is 18 residues. Losses at the gene ends were 1 base for V and 4 bases for J; bases not matched to a gene: 13. CDR3 nucleotide sequence: TGTGCCAGCAGCTTAGCTATAGAAGACGGGGGGGGCGCAGATACGCAGTATTTT. The encoded protein is CASSLAIEDGGGADTQYF.

The chain has TRBV14 and TRBJ2-5, with no clear D. The CDR3 spans 13 residues. CDR1 SGHDN and CDR2 FVKESK come from the germline V gene. Trimming shortened V by 4 bases and J by 5 bases, and 11 bases separated the two germline ends. CDR3 sequence: CASSPGRVETQYF. In DNA, the CDR3 is TGTGCCAGCAGCCCAGGTAGAGTCGAGACCCAGTACTTC.

This clone appeared a few times. The J gene is TRBJ1-5, the V gene TRBV20-1; TRBD1 matches 7 bases. The CDR3 extends over 17 amino acids. Germline V gene lookup returns CDR1 DFQATT and CDR2 SNEGSKA (reference sequence). The V segment lost 3 bases and the J segment 0 bases; nucleotides outside the gene matches: 11. The CDR3 loop is CSASGGRGTYSNQPQHF. The CDR3 DNA reads TGCAGTGCTAGTGGTGGCAGGGGGACTTATAGCAATCAGCCCCAGCATTTT.

J is TRBJ1-1 and V is TRBV20-1; D not certain. Between the trimmed V and J ends, which lost 3 bases and 4 bases, there was a span of 6 bases. Germline V CDR1 and CDR2: DFQATT, SNEGSKA (reference sequence). This CDR3 contains 11 residues. CDR3: CSARHTTEAFF. The CDR3 DNA is TGCAGTGCTAGGCACACCACTGAAGCTTTCTTT.

DNA for the CDR3: TGTGCCAGCAGTGAAGTTTGGAGCGGGGGCCCAGATACGCAGTATTTT. It translates to CASSEVWSGGPDTQYF. The chain links TRBV6-1 to TRBJ2-3; 8 bases match TRBD2. With 1 base clipped from V and 4 bases from J, the junction kept 7 bases outside the gene matches. CDR3 length: 16 amino acids. Germline CDR1 is MNHNS and CDR2 is SASEGT.

The chain carries TRBV27 and TRBJ1-5; D not certain. The V end was cut by 5 bases, the J end by 0 bases, with 14 bases between. This CDR3 contains 16 residues. CDR1 is MNHEY, CDR2 SMNVEV, per germline (reference sequence). The CDR3 nucleotides read TGTGCCAGCAGTCCCCGGAGAGAGCATAGCAATCAGCCCCAGCATTTT. Amino acids: CASSPRREHSNQPQHF.

The gene calls are TRBV7-6 and TRBJ2-5; D is undetermined. CDR3 length: 14 residues. V dropped 0 bases and J dropped 2 bases, with 7 bases sitting between them. The V gene's germline CDR1 is SGHVS and CDR2 FNYEAQ. CDR3 DNA sequence: TGTGCCAGCAGCTTAGCAGCCTTACAAGAGACCCAGTACTTC. Translated: CASSLAALQETQYF.

The chain joins TRBV5-1 to TRBJ2-2, with 7 bases that match TRBD1. With 4 bases clipped from V and 4 bases from J, the junction kept 10 bases outside the gene matches. The V gene's germline CDR1 is SGHRS and CDR2 YFSETQ. The length of the CDR3 is 16 residues. CDR3 region: CASSHITGAGTGELFF. The CDR3 coding sequence is TGCGCCAGCAGCCATATAACAGGGGCGGGCACCGGGGAGCTGTTTTTT.

This chain connects TRBV4-1 to TRBJ2-7, with 8 bases lining up with TRBD1. This CDR3 comprises 15 residues. The V gene end was trimmed by 1 base and the J gene end by 2 bases; junction bases not matched to a gene: 4. From germline, CDR1 is MGHRA and CDR2 YSYEKL. The DNA for the CDR3 is TGCGCCAGCAGCCAAGGACAGGGGAGTCCCTACGAGCAGTACTTC. This translates into CASSQGQGSPYEQYF.

This clone has a handful of counts. The gene calls are TRBV6-1 and TRBJ2-7, with TRBD2 identical over 12 bases. The CDR3 contains 15 residues. CDR1 is MNHNS and CDR2 is SASEGT in the germline V gene. The V and J ends lost 1 base and 2 bases, in that order; junction bases with no gene match: 0. The CDR3: CASSEGTSGAYEQYF. The CDR3 nucleotides are TGTGCCAGCAGTGAAGGGACTAGCGGGGCCTACGAGCAGTACTTC.

CDR3 in amino acids: CASSLVGRETQYF. CDR3 nucleotides: TGCGCCAGCAGCTTGGTGGGGAGGGAGACCCAGTACTTC. The rearrangement uses TRBV5-1 and TRBJ2-5, with D possibly being TRBD2 (6 bases). V shed 0 bases and J shed 5 bases, with 8 bases lying between them. The CDR3 consists of 13 residues. Germline values: CDR1 SGHRS, CDR2 YFSETQ.

The CDR3 nucleotides read TGTGCCAGCAGCTTACAGGGCTTCAGCGAGCAGTACTTC. Protein product: CASSLQGFSEQYF. The chain combines TRBV5-8 with TRBJ2-7; D is perhaps TRBD1 (6 bases). The CDR3 runs 13 residues. Germline V gene lookup returns CDR1 SGHTS and CDR2 YDEGEE. Trimming took off 2 bases at V and 6 bases at J, with 12 bases between the two ends.

A word on this clone: The junction departs from the called germline gene at one end, perhaps through a read error. The chain is built from TRBV15 and TRBJ1-2; D possibly corresponds to TRBD1 (6 bases). CDR3 length: 15 residues. Germline assignment: CDR1 LNHNV and CDR2 YYDKDF (reference sequence). The CDR3 protein is CATSREQGSNYGYTF. The CDR3 coding sequence is TGTGCCACCAGCCGAGAACAGGGATCTAACTATGGCTACACCTTC.

The chain joins TRBV5-4 to TRBJ2-3, with TRBD2 matching over 11 bases. Germline CDR1 reads SGHNT; CDR2 reads YYREEE (reference sequence). The junction had 6 bases not matched to a gene; V was cut back by 4 bases and J by 5 bases. The length of the CDR3 is 15 residues. The CDR3 coding sequence is TGTGCCAGCAGCGGGACCGGACTAGCGGGAGATACGCAGTATTTT. Encoded protein: CASSGTGLAGDTQYF.

The chain has TRBV9 and TRBJ1-4, with D unresolved. This CDR3 is 14 amino acids long. Trimming shortened V by 4 bases and J by 0 bases, and 7 bases separated the two germline ends. Per germline, CDR1 SGDLS and CDR2 YYNGEE. CDR3 loop: CASSPSTTNEKLFF. CDR3 nucleotide sequence: TGTGCCAGCAGCCCATCTACAACTAATGAAAAACTGTTTTTT.

J is TRBJ2-3 and V is TRBV6-2 or TRBV6-3; TRBD2 is a possible D gene (5 bases). Germline loops: CDR1 MNHEY, CDR2 SVGEGT. The CDR3 totals 18 residues. V dropped 2 bases and J dropped 0 bases, with 18 bases sitting between them. The CDR3 loop reads CASSYPPGRRASTDTQYF. In DNA form, the CDR3 reads TGTGCCAGCAGTTACCCCCCCGGCAGGCGGGCTAGCACAGATACGCAGTATTTT.

The J gene is TRBJ2-3, the V gene TRBV7-2, with D hard to call. In germline, CDR1 is SGHTA, CDR2 FQGNSA. V gave up 5 bases and J gave up 6 bases, with 9 bases separating them. There are 12 residues in the CDR3. The chain's CDR3 is CASSPNWDTQYF. The CDR3 DNA sequence: TGTGCCAGCAGCCCCAACTGGGATACGCAGTATTTT.

The chain carries TRBV19 and TRBJ1-4, with 7 nucleotides matching TRBD1. CDR1 is LNHDA and CDR2 is SQIVND in the germline V gene (reference sequence). V lost 3 bases to trimming and J lost 6 bases; unmatched junction nucleotides: 7. The CDR3 contains 15 residues. The CDR3 region has the DNA TGTGCCAGTAGTATGAGAGGAGGGGGCTATGAAAAACTGTTTTTT. Translation gives CASSMRGGGYEKLFF.

J is TRBJ2-7 and V is TRBV6-6, with TRBD1 identical over 10 bases. The CDR3 contains 15 residues. With 4 bases clipped from V and 2 bases from J, the junction kept 5 bases outside the gene matches. Germline assignment: CDR1 MNHNY and CDR2 SVGAGI (reference sequence). CDR3 in amino acids: CASSSPGTGAYEQYF. The CDR3 DNA reads TGTGCCAGCAGTTCCCCCGGGACAGGGGCCTACGAGCAGTACTTC.

The rearrangement joins TRBV7-3 to TRBJ2-7; TRBD2 matches at 8 bases. The junction had 4 bases not matched to a gene; V was cut back by 0 bases and J by 3 bases. Germline loops: CDR1 SGHTA, CDR2 FQGTGA. The CDR3 loop spans 15 amino acids. The CDR3 nucleotides are TGTGCCAGCAGCTTAACCGGGGGGGGCGGCTACGAGCAGTACTTC. Amino acids: CASSLTGGGGYEQYF.

The sample holds one count of this clone. The rearrangement links TRBV7-2 to TRBJ2-5; a possible D gene is TRBD1 (5 bases). This CDR3 is 16 amino acids long. From germline, CDR1 is SGHTA and CDR2 FQGNSA. V was trimmed by 0 bases and J by 1 base, leaving 12 bases between them. In nucleotides, the CDR3 is TGTGCCAGCAGCTTAGCCAGGGCAGCAGGCCAAGAGACCCAGTACTTC. Translation: CASSLARAAGQETQYF. The full variable domain, completed using reference TRBV7-2 and TRBJ2-5, is GAGVSQSPSNKVTEKGKDVELRCDPISGHTALYWYRQSLGQGLEFLIYFQGNSAPDKSGLPSDRFSAERTGGSVSTLTIQRTQQEDSAVYLCASSLARAAGQETQYFGPGTRLLVL.

The rearrangement joins TRBV7-3 to TRBJ2-7, with 7 bases fitting TRBD2. CDR1 and CDR2 from the germline V gene are SGHTA and FQGTGA. After removal of 6 bases from V and 4 bases from J, the junction contained 12 bases not matched to a gene. The CDR3 is 15 amino acids. The CDR3 DNA reads as TGTGCCAGCAGTTCCATGGCTAGCGGCCTTTACGAGCAGTACTTC. Translated: CASSSMASGLYEQYF. The full variable domain, with the rest looked up from reference TRBV7-3 and TRBJ2-7, is GAGVSQTPSNKVTEKGKYVELRCDPISGHTALYWYRQSLGQGPEFLIYFQGTGAADDSGLPNDRFFAVRPEGSVSTLKIQRTERGDSAVYLCASSSMASGLYEQYFGPGTRLTVT.

The chain recombines TRBV5-1 with TRBJ2-7, with 8 bases fitting TRBD1. CDR1 and CDR2 from the germline V gene are SGHRS and YFSETQ. The CDR3 length is 15 residues. V dropped 0 bases and J dropped 3; count of bases not matched to a gene: 5. This CDR3 is CASSLVLQGVYEQYF. For the CDR3, the DNA is TGCGCCAGCAGCTTGGTTTTACAGGGGGTCTACGAGCAGTACTTC.

This clone was observed a few times. The V and J genes are TRBV6-6 and TRBJ2-5, with 8 bases fitting TRBD1. V lost 9 bases and J lost 5; bases outside the gene matches: 14. Germline V gene data show CDR1 as MNHNY and CDR2 as SVGAGI (reference sequence). This CDR3 has 15 amino acids. CDR3 sequence (DNA): TGTGCCAGTGGGGCAGGGGGCCGAGGGTTGGAGACCCAGTACTTC. Residues: CASGAGGRGLETQYF.

The rearrangement joins TRBV18 to TRBJ1-5; 7 nucleotides align to TRBD1. The CDR3 covers 16 residues. V dropped 3 bases and J dropped 0; count of bases not matched to a gene: 5. Germline loops: CDR1 KGHSH, CDR2 LQKENI. Here the CDR3 DNA reads TGTGCCAGCTCACCCCTTACAGGGGATAGCAATCAGCCCCAGCATTTT. It encodes CASSPLTGDSNQPQHF.

V and J are TRBV7-2 and TRBJ2-5; D is undetermined. The CDR3 loop spans 11 amino acids. Germline values: CDR1 SGHTA, CDR2 FQGNSA. Between the trimmed V and J ends, which lost 5 bases and 4 bases, there was a span of 5 bases. The CDR3 sequence: CASSTRETQYF. CDR3 nucleotide sequence: TGTGCCAGCAGCACTCGAGAGACCCAGTACTTC.

In DNA form, the CDR3 reads TGCGCCAGCAGCCAAAGTCCAGGGGGCGCGGCGTGGGGGGAGCTGTTTTTT. It encodes CASSQSPGGAAWGELFF. The rearrangement joins TRBV4-3 to TRBJ2-2; 8 bases line up with TRBD1. V lost 2 bases to trimming and J lost 8 bases; unmatched junction nucleotides: 13. Germline CDR1 LGHNA, CDR2 YSLEER. The CDR3 has 17 residues.

The rearrangement links TRBV19 to TRBJ1-1; TRBD1 matches at 9 bases. The CDR3 contains 15 residues. V gave up 6 bases and J gave up 9 bases; unmatched junction bases: 14. CDR1 LNHDA and CDR2 SQIVND come from the germline V gene (reference sequence). The CDR3 bases are TGTGCCAGTAGCCTACGGCCCGGGACAGGGAATAAAGCTTTCTTT. As protein: CASSLRPGTGNKAFF.

V and J are TRBV4-1 and TRBJ1-5; D possibly corresponds to TRBD1 (6 bases). This CDR3 region has 15 residues. Trimming shortened V by 0 bases and J by 2 bases, and 8 bases separated the two germline ends. Germline V gene data show CDR1 as MGHRA and CDR2 as YSYEKL. The CDR3: CASSQDGTRNQPQHF. CDR3 sequence (DNA): TGCGCCAGCAGCCAAGATGGGACACGCAATCAGCCCCAGCATTTT.

This clone was observed once. The chain combines TRBV9 with TRBJ1-1, with TRBD1 matching 8 bases. Germline CDR1 SGDLS, CDR2 YYNGEE. The CDR3 runs 15 residues. V lost 6 bases to trimming and J lost 1 base; unmatched junction nucleotides: 8. CDR3 sequence: CASTRLDRANTEAFF. In DNA, the CDR3 is TGTGCCAGCACCCGCCTGGACAGGGCGAACACTGAAGCTTTCTTT.

The chain employs TRBV6-6 and TRBJ2-3; TRBD1 matches at 7 bases. Per germline, CDR1 MNHNY and CDR2 SVGAGI (reference sequence). This CDR3 contains 13 residues. V was pared by 2 bases and J by 7 bases, with 3 bases of the junction left unmatched. Here the CDR3 reads CASSYRGLNTQYF. CDR3 DNA sequence: TGTGCCAGCAGTTACAGGGGGCTAAATACGCAGTATTTT.